The T cell receptor (beta chain) described here comes from a study of blood T cells in healthy people across ages. For the second PCR, which ran for about 6 to 12 cycles, a sample-barcoded 5' primer and a J-beta primer mix were used. One entry per CDR3 protein, called by TCRdb with MiXCR from the 5' RACE reads. The data show approximately 1,100,000 distinct CDR3 sequences, around 43% seen once. As to this clonotype: What it binds is not known.

Germline CDR1 is MNHNS and CDR2 is SASEGT. CDR3 size: 16 residues. The V and J ends lost 7 bases and 9 bases, in that order; junction bases with no gene match: 11. Whole-study results and caveats: Older age went with lower TCR beta diversity per million T cells, in a roughly linear way.

The rearrangement links TRBV6-1 to TRBJ2-1; 14 bases align to TRBD2. Sequencing was carried out using blood. The source of this sequence is a woman aged 55-69 years in good health. The CDR3 nucleotides read TGTGCCAGCACCCTGACTAGCGGGAGGGCCAGGGGTGAGCAGTTCTTC. This sequence encodes CASTLTSGRARGEQFF.